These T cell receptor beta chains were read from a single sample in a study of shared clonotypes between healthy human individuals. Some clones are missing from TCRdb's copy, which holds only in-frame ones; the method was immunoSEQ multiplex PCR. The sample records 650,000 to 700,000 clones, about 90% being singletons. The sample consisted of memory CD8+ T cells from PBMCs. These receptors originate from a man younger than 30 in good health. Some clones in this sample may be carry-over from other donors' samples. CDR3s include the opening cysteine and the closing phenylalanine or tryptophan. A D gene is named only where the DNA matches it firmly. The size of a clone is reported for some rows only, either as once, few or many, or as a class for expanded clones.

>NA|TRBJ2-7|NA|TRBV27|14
CASSLSDGNYEQYF
TGTGCCAGCAGTTTATCGGACGGGAACTACGAGCAGTACTTC
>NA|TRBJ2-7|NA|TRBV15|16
CATSREWTSLTYEQYF
TGTGCCACCAGCAGAGAGTGGACCAGCCTAACCTACGAGCAGTACTTC
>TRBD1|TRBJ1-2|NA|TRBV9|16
CASSANHRGDNYGYTF
TGTGCCAGCAGCGCAAACCACAGGGGCGATAACTATGGCTACACCTTC
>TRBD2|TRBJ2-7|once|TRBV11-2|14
CASSPSGRPHEQYF
TGTGCCAGCAGCCCTAGCGGGAGGCCCCACGAGCAGTACTTC
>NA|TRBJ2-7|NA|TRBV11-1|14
CASSSLMATYEQYF
TGTGCCAGCAGCTCCCTGATGGCCACCTACGAGCAGTACTTC
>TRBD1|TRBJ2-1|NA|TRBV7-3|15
CASSLSRGRRNEQFF
TGTGCCAGCAGCTTAAGCAGGGGGCGAAGGAATGAGCAGTTCTTC
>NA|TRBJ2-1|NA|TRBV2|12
CASSSGNNEQFF
TGTGCCAGCAGTTCAGGAAACAATGAGCAGTTCTTC
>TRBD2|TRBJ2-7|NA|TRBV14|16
CASSHLTSGSRHEQYF
TGTGCCAGCAGCCATCTCACTAGCGGGAGTCGCCACGAGCAGTACTTC
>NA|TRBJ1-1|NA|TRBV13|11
CASSLPREAFF
TGTGCCAGCAGCCTCCCGAGGGAAGCTTTCTTT
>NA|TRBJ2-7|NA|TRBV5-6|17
CASSFGPTRRVSYEQYF
TGTGCCAGCAGCTTTGGACCGACTAGAAGGGTTTCCTACGAGCAGTACTTC
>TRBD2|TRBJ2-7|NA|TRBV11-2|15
CASSFEAGGGYEQYF
TGTGCCAGCAGCTTCGAAGCGGGAGGTGGGTACGAGCAGTACTTC
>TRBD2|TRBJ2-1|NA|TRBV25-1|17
CASSDRTSGRGYNEQFF
TGTGCCAGCAGTGATCGAACTAGCGGGAGAGGGTACAATGAGCAGTTCTTC
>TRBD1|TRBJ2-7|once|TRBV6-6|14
CASREGRGGVEQYF
TGTGCCAGCAGAGAGGGTAGAGGGGGCGTTGAGCAGTACTTC
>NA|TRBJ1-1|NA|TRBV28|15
CASSFPGGTNTEAFF
TGTGCCAGCAGTTTCCCTGGGGGGACGAACACTGAAGCTTTCTTT
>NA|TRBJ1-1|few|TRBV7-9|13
CASWEGFSTEAFF
TGTGCCAGCTGGGAGGGATTTAGTACTGAAGCTTTCTTT
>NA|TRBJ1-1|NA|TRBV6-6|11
CASSYLGEAFF
TGTGCCAGCAGTTATTTAGGCGAAGCTTTCTTT
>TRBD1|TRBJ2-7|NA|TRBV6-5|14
CASTRDRASYEQYF
TGTGCCAGTACCCGGGACAGGGCTTCCTACGAGCAGTACTTC
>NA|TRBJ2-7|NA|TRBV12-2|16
CASRLANGREGYEQYF
TGTGCAAGTCGCTTAGCAAATGGACGGGAGGGCTACGAGCAGTACTTC
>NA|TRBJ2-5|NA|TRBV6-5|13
CASSGLRQETQYF
TGTGCCAGCAGCGGACTAAGACAAGAGACCCAGTACTTC
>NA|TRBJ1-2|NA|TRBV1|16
CTSSQDSGGPNYGYTF
TGCACCAGCAGCCAAGATAGCGGGGGCCCTAACTATGGCTACACCTTC
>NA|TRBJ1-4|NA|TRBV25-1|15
CASSELREANEKLFF
TGTGCCAGCAGTGAACTTAGGGAGGCTAATGAAAAACTGTTTTTT
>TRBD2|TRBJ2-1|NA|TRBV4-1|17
CASSQRAGTSGYNEQFF
TGCGCCAGCAGTCAAAGAGCCGGGACTAGCGGATACAATGAGCAGTTCTTC
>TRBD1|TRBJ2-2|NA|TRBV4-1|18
CASSQSSGQAMDTGELFF
TGCGCCAGCAGCCAGTCATCGGGACAGGCTATGGACACCGGGGAGCTGTTTTTT
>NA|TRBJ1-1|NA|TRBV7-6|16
CASSLVSGRRGTEAFF
TGTGCCAGCAGCTTAGTGTCAGGGCGTCGGGGAACTGAAGCTTTCTTT
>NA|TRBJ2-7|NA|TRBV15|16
CATSGPGGVPSYEQYF
TGTGCCACCAGCGGCCCGGGTGGGGTTCCCTCCTACGAGCAGTACTTC
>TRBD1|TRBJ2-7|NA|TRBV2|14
CASSEQGAGYEQYF
TGTGCCAGCAGTGAGCAGGGGGCAGGGTACGAGCAGTACTTC